This T cell receptor (beta chain) was sequenced during a study of response to subunit inactivated influenza vaccine. General study findings and limits: Researchers suggested that each seasonal influenza vaccination recruits few new T cells.

TCRdb reprocessed the RT-PCR reads via MiXCR and lists one record per CDR3 protein. The sample yields about 780,000 distinct CDR3 sequences, 15% to 20% seen once. In germline, CDR1 is MNHNS, CDR2 SASEGT. This CDR3 comprises 14 residues. Germline trimming cut 7 bases from V and 5 bases from J; bases unmatched to any gene: 7. Notes on this clonotype: The antigen is not known.

The source material was PBMCs from blood, sampled more than 4 days after vaccination. The chain links TRBV6-1 to TRBJ2-5; 10 bases map to TRBD2. The sequence was obtained from a man in his fifties or sixties who received an inactivated influenza vaccine. The CDR3 protein is CASNKRGGIETQYF. CDR3 sequence (DNA): TGTGCCAGCAATAAGCGGGGGGGCATCGAGACCCAGTACTTC.